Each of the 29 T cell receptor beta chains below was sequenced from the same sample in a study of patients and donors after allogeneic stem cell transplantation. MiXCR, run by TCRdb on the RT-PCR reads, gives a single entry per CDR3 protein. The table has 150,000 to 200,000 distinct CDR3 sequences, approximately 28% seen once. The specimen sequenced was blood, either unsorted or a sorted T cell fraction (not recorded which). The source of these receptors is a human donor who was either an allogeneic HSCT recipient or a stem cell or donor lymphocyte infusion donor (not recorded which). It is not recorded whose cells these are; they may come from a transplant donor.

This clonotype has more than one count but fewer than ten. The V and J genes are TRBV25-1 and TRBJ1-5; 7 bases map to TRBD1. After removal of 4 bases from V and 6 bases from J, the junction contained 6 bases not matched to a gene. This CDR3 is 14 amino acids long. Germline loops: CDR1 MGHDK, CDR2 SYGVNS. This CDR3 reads CASSGDSMGQPQHF. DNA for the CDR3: TGTGCCAGCAGTGGGGACAGCATGGGTCAGCCCCAGCATTTT.

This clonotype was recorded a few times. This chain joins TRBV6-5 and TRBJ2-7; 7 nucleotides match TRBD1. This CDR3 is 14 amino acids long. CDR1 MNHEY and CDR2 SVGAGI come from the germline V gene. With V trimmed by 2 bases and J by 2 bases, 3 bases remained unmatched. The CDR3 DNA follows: TGTGCCAGCAGTTACCTTACAGGGGCCTACGAGCAGTACTTC. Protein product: CASSYLTGAYEQYF.

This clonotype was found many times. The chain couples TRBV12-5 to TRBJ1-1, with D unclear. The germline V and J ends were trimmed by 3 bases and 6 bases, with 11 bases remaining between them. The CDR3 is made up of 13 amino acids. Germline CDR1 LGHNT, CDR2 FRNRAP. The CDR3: CASGFGVRAEAFF. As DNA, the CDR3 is TGTGCTAGTGGTTTTGGTGTTCGCGCTGAAGCTTTCTTT.

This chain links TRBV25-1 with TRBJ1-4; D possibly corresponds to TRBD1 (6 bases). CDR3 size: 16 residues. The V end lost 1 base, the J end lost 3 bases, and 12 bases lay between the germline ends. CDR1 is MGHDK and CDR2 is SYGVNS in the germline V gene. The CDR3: CASSEFLRGSNEKLFF. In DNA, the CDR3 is TGTGCCAGCAGTGAATTCCTAAGGGGGTCTAATGAAAAACTGTTTTTT.

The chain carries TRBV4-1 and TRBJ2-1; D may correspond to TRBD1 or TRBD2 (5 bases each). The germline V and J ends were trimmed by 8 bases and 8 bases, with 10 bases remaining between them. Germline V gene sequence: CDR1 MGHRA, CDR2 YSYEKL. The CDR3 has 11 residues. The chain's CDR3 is CASVRGDEQFF. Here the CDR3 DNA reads TGCGCCAGCGTTAGGGGAGATGAGCAGTTCTTC.

CDR3 residues: CATSVAGKETQYF. CDR3 coding DNA: TGTGCCACCAGTGTCGCAGGGAAGGAGACCCAGTACTTC. V usage is TRBV24-1 and J usage is TRBJ2-5; D is possibly TRBD1 (5 bases). The CDR3 totals 13 residues. Per germline, CDR1 KGHDR and CDR2 SFDVKD. Trimming pared 5 bases from V and 5 bases from J, leaving 11 bases between.

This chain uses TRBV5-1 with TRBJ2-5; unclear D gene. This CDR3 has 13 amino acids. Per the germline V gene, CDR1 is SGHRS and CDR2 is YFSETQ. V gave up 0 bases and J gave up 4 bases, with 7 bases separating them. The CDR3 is CASSLENTETQYF. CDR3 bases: TGCGCCAGCAGCTTGGAAAACACAGAGACCCAGTACTTC. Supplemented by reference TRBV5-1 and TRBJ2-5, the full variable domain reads KAGVTQTPRYLIKTRGQQVTLSCSPISGHRSVSWYQQTPGQGLQFLFEYFSETQRNKGNFPGRFSGRQFSNSRSEMNVSTLELGDSALYLCASSLENTETQYFGPGTRLLVL.

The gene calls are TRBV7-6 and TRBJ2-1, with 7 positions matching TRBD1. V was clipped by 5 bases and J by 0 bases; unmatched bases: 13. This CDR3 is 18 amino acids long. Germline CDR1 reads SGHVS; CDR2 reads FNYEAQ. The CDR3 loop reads CASSPVLQGHSSYNEQFF. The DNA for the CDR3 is TGTGCCAGCAGCCCCGTCTTACAGGGGCACAGCTCCTACAATGAGCAGTTCTTC.

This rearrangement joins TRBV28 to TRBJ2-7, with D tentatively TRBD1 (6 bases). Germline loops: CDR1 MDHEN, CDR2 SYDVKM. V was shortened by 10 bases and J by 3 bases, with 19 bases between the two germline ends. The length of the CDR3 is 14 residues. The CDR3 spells CATPAGTSFYEQYF. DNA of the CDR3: TGTGCCACTCCCGCCGGGACATCCTTCTACGAGCAGTACTTC.

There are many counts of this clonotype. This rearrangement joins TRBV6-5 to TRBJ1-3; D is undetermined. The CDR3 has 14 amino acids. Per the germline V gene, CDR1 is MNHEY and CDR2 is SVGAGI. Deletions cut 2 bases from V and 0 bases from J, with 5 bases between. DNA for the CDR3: TGTGCCAGCAGTTACAAATACTCTGGAAACACCATATATTTT. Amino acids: CASSYKYSGNTIYF.

The chain's CDR3 is CASSPDSSGEQYF. DNA of the CDR3: TGTGCCAGCTCACCTGACAGTTCCGGCGAGCAGTACTTC. The chain uses TRBV18 and TRBJ2-7; the D gene is possibly TRBD1 (5 bases). The V gene lost 3 bases and the J gene lost 6 bases, with 12 bases spanning the gap. Looked up from germline, CDR1 is KGHSH and CDR2 is LQKENI. This CDR3 has 13 amino acids.

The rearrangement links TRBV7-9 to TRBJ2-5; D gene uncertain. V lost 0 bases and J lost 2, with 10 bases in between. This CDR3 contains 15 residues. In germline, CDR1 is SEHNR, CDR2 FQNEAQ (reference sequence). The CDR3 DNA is TGTGCCAGCAGCTTAGCCCGCGGACCTCAAGAGACCCAGTACTTC. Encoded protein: CASSLARGPQETQYF.

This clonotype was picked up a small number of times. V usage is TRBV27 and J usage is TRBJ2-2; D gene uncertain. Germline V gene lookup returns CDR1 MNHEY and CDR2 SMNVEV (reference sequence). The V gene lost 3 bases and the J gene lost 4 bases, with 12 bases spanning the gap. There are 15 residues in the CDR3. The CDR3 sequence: CASSLVGLSTGELFF. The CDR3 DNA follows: TGTGCCAGCAGTTTGGTGGGCCTCAGCACCGGGGAGCTGTTTTTT.

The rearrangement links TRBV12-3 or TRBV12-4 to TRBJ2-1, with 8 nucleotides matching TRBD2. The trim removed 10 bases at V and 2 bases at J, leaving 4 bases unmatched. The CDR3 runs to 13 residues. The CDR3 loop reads CATGRDAYNEQFF. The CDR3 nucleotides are TGTGCCACCGGGAGGGATGCCTACAATGAGCAGTTCTTC.

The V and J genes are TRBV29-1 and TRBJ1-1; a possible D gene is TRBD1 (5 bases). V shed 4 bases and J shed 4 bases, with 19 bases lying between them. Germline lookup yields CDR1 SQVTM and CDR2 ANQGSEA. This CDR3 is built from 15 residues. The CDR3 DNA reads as TGCAGCGTTGCCGGCACATTGCCGGGGCGCACTGAAGCTTTCTTT. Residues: CSVAGTLPGRTEAFF.

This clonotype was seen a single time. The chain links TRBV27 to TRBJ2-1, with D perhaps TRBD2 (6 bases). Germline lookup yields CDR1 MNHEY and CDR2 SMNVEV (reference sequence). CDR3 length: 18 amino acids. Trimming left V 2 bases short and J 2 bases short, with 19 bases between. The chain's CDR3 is CASSLKGLSGHTYNEQFF. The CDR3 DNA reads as TGTGCCAGCAGTTTAAAGGGGCTTAGCGGCCATACCTACAATGAGCAGTTCTTC.

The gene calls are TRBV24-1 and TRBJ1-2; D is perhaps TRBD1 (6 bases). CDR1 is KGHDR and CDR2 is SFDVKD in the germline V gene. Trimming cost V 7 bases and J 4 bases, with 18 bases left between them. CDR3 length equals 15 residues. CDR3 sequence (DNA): TGTGCCACCAGGGCATGGCAGGGGCAGGTCTATGGCTACACCTTC. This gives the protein CATRAWQGQVYGYTF.

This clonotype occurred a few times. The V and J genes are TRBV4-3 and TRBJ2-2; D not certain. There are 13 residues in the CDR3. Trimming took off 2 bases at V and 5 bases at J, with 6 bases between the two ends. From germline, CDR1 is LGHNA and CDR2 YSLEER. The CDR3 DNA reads TGCGCCAGCAGCCAAACCTGGACCGGGGAGCTGTTTTTT. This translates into CASSQTWTGELFF.

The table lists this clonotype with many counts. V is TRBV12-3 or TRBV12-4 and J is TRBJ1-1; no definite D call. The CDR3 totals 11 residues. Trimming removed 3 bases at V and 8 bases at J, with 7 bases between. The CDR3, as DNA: TGTGCCAGCAGTTTCCGTATCGAAGCTTTCTTT. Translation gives CASSFRIEAFF.

CDR3 protein: CASSLNSVGEQFF. The DNA for the CDR3 is TGCGCCAGCAGCTTAAACTCTGTCGGAGAGCAGTTCTTC. This chain links TRBV4-3 with TRBJ2-1; no reliable D call. V gave up 5 bases and J gave up 10 bases, with 15 bases separating them. CDR1 and CDR2 from the germline V gene are LGHNA and YSLEER. The CDR3 has 13 residues.

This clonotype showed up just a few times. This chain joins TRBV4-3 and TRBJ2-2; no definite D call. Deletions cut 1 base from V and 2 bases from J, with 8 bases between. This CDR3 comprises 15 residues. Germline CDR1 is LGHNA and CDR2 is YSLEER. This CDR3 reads CASSQGLVNTGELFF. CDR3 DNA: TGCGCCAGCAGCCAAGGGCTGGTAAACACCGGGGAGCTGTTTTTT.

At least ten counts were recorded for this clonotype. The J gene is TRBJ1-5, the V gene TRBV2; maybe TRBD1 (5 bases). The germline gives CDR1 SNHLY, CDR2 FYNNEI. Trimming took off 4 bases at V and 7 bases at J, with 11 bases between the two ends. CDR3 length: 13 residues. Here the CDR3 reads CASSGEGFQPQHF. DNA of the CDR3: TGTGCCAGCAGTGGGGAGGGGTTCCAGCCCCAGCATTTT.

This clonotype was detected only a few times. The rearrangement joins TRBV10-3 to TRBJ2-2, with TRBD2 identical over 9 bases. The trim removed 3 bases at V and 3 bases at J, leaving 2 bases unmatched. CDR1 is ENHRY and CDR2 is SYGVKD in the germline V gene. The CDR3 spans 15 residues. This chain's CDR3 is CAISEAGGYTGELFF. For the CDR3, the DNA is TGTGCCATCAGTGAAGCGGGAGGCTACACCGGGGAGCTGTTTTTT.

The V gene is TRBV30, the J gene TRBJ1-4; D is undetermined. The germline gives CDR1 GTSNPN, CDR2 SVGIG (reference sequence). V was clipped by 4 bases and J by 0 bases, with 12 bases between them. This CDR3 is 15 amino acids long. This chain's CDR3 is CAWTRGSPTNEKLFF. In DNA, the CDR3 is TGTGCCTGGACGCGGGGATCCCCAACTAATGAAAAACTGTTTTTT.

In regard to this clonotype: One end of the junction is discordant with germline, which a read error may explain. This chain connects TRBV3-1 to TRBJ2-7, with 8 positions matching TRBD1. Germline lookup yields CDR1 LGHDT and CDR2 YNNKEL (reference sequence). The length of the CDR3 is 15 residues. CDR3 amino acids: CASRRTGSPRGEQCF. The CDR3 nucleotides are TGTGCCAGCAGGCGGACAGGGTCTCCCCGTGGCGAGCAGTGCTTC.

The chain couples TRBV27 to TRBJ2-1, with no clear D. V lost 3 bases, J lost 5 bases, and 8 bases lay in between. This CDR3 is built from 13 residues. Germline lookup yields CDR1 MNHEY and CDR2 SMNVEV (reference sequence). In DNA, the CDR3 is TGTGCCAGCAGTTTTCTGGAAGACAATGAGCAGTTCTTC. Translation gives CASSFLEDNEQFF.

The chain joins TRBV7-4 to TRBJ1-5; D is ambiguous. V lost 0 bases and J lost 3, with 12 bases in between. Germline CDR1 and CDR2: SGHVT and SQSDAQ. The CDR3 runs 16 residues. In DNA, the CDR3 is TGTGCCAGCAGCTTAGCGCTGAAGGGCCCCAATCAGCCCCAGCATTTT. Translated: CASSLALKGPNQPQHF.

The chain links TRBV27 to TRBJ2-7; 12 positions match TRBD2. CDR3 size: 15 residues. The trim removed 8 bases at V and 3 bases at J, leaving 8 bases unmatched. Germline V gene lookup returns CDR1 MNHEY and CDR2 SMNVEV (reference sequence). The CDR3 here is CASGLLAGGLYEQYF. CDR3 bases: TGTGCCAGCGGGCTACTAGCGGGAGGTCTCTACGAGCAGTACTTC.

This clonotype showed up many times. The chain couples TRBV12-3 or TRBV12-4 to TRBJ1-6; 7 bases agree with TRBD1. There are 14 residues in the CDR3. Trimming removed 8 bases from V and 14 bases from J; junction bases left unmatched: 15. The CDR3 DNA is TGTGCCAGCGCGTACTTCTTACAGGGGATCACCCTCCACTTT. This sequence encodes CASAYFLQGITLHF.